Each of the 21 T cell receptor beta chains below was sequenced from the same sample in a study of T cell repertoires in cytomegalovirus infection. One entry per CDR3 protein results from TCRdb running MiXCR on the reads. The sample comprises around 800,000 distinct CDR3 sequences, approximately 32% of which are singletons, and around 12% rests with the top ten. Their antigens are not known. The sample in question was cultured CD8+ T cells from PBMCs, obtained from culture after CMV antigen stimulation. These receptors came from a human donor in good health (CMV status not recorded). Some clones in this sample may be carry-over from other donors' samples.

This chain uses TRBV3-1 with TRBJ1-1; TRBD1 agrees at 11 bases. V trimming: 3 bases; J trimming: 4 bases; junction bases outside the gene matches: 1. The germline V gene encodes CDR1 LGHDT and CDR2 YNNKEL (reference sequence). The CDR3 loop spans 14 amino acids. The CDR3 bases are TGTGCCAGCAGCCAGGGACAGGGGGTCACTGAAGCTTTCTTT. It is translated as CASSQGQGVTEAFF.

J is TRBJ2-7 and V is TRBV6-4, with 9 bases aligning to TRBD1. The CDR3 extends over 12 amino acids. The J segment lost 3 bases and the V segment lost 9 bases, leaving 3 bases of the junction unmatched. CDR1 is MRHNA, CDR2 SNTAGT, per germline. CDR3 protein: CARGQGSYEQYV. The CDR3 DNA sequence: TGTGCCAGAGGACAGGGGAGCTACGAGCAGTACGTC.

V usage is TRBV27 and J usage is TRBJ1-1, with TRBD1 matching 7 bases. Germline CDR1 reads MNHEY; CDR2 reads SMNVEV (reference sequence). There are 14 residues in the CDR3. Trimming removed 3 bases from V and 1 base from J; junction bases left unmatched: 2. CDR3 nucleotide sequence: TGTGCCAGCAGTTTCGGACAGGCGAACACTGAAGCTTTCTTT. It translates to CASSFGQANTEAFF.

The gene calls are TRBV7-6 and TRBJ1-5, with TRBD1 matching over 8 bases. V lost 4 bases and J lost 1; bases outside the gene matches: 3. This CDR3 comprises 15 residues. Looked up from germline, CDR1 is SGHVS and CDR2 is FNYEAQ. The CDR3: CASSWTGQSNQPQHF. The CDR3 DNA follows: TGTGCCAGCAGCTGGACAGGGCAGAGCAATCAGCCCCAGCATTTT. Filled out from reference TRBV7-6 and TRBJ1-5, the complete variable domain reads GAGVSQSPRYKVTKRGQDVALRCDPISGHVSLYWYRQALGQGPEFLTYFNYEAQQDKSGLPNDRFSAERPEGSISTLTIQRTEQRDSAMYRCASSWTGQSNQPQHFGDGTRLSIL.

This clonotype was detected only a few times. Sequence at one end of the junction differs from germline and may be a read error. The chain couples TRBV14 to TRBJ1-1; 8 bases agree with TRBD1. The CDR3 runs to 15 residues. Germline CDR1 SGHDN, CDR2 FVKESK. The CDR3 is CASSQKTGGKSGAFF. CDR3 bases: TGTGCTAGCAGCCAAAAAACAGGGGGTAAGAGTGGAGCTTTCTTT.

This chain joins TRBV9 and TRBJ2-5, with TRBD2 identical over 8 bases. The CDR3 contains 16 residues. Germline values: CDR1 SGDLS, CDR2 YYNGEE. V lost 4 bases and J lost 5; bases outside the gene matches: 13. The CDR3 protein is CASSPSFGLAGETQYF. The CDR3 region has the DNA TGTGCCAGCAGCCCCTCTTTCGGACTAGCTGGGGAGACCCAGTACTTC.

This chain connects TRBV7-6 to TRBJ2-7; 8 positions match TRBD1. The V segment lost 5 bases and the J segment 6 bases; nucleotides outside the gene matches: 18. Germline lookup yields CDR1 SGHVS and CDR2 FNYEAQ. This CDR3 has 17 amino acids. The CDR3 is CASSPSPGTGIPGEQYF. The CDR3 DNA follows: TGTGCCAGCAGCCCATCTCCCGGGACAGGTATTCCTGGCGAGCAGTACTTC.

This clonotype was picked up a small number of times. Written as DNA, the CDR3 is TGTGCCAGCAGTTACGACGTACCTAGCGGGGGGACCAGCACAGATACGCAGTATTTT. It specifies CASSYDVPSGGTSTDTQYF. The J gene is TRBJ2-3, the V gene TRBV6-2 or TRBV6-3, with 11 positions matching TRBD2. The CDR3 runs to 19 residues. Germline CDR1 MNHEY, CDR2 SVGEGT. Losses at the gene ends were 2 bases for V and 0 bases for J; bases not matched to a gene: 10.

The chain employs TRBV7-9 and TRBJ2-2; either TRBD1 or TRBD2 may fit D (5 bases each). The germline V gene has CDR1 SEHNR and CDR2 FQNEAQ (reference sequence). V was shortened by 5 bases and J by 4 bases, with 23 bases between the two germline ends. The CDR3 consists of 18 residues. CDR3: CASSVWTYRGNLTGELFF. The CDR3 DNA follows: TGTGCCAGCAGCGTCTGGACTTATCGGGGCAACCTCACCGGGGAGCTGTTTTTT.

This clonotype was counted ten times or more. V is TRBV7-6 and J is TRBJ2-5; D is uncertain. Germline V gene lookup returns CDR1 SGHVS and CDR2 FNYEAQ. The V gene lost 3 bases and the J gene lost 5 bases, with 10 bases spanning the gap. The CDR3 sequence is 13 residues long. Here the CDR3 DNA reads TGTGCCAGCAGCTTCTACGAACACGAGACCCAGTACTTC. This sequence encodes CASSFYEHETQYF.

The chain joins TRBV10-2 to TRBJ2-1, with D unclear. This CDR3 has 13 amino acids. From germline, CDR1 is WSHSY and CDR2 SAAADI. Deletions cut 8 bases from V and 4 bases from J, with 12 bases between. CDR3 sequence (DNA): TGCGCCAGCGTCCCAGGTGGATACAATGAGCAGTTCTTC. Protein sequence: CASVPGGYNEQFF.

There are a few counts of this clonotype. The chain combines TRBV4-3 with TRBJ2-3, with 10 bases aligning to TRBD2. The CDR3 loop spans 16 amino acids. Germline-derived CDR1 and CDR2 are LGHNA and YSLEER. Unmatched junction bases numbered 5, after V lost 3 bases and J lost 2 bases. The CDR3 DNA follows: TGCGCCAGCAGCCACGGACTAGCGGACCTCACAGATACGCAGTATTTT. Encoded protein: CASSHGLADLTDTQYF.

The chain links TRBV7-6 to TRBJ2-3, with D maybe TRBD2 (7 bases). Trimming stripped 1 base from V and 5 bases from J, with 16 bases between. CDR1 and CDR2 from the germline V gene are SGHVS and FNYEAQ. CDR3 length: 16 residues. The CDR3 sequence is CASSLDLGGPRDTQYF. The CDR3 coding sequence is TGTGCCAGCAGCTTAGATTTGGGGGGGCCTAGAGATACGCAGTATTTT.

This clonotype was detected only a few times. The chain employs TRBV6-2 or TRBV6-3 and TRBJ1-3; D possibly corresponds to TRBD1 (5 bases). The germline V and J ends were trimmed by 6 bases and 1 base, with 16 bases remaining between them. The CDR3 length is 16 residues. CDR1 is MNHEY and CDR2 is SVGEGT in the germline V gene. CDR3 sequence (DNA): TGTGCCAGCAGCTTCCCGACAGAGACTTCTGGAAACACCATATATTTT. Protein product: CASSFPTETSGNTIYF.

This rearrangement joins TRBV7-9 to TRBJ2-5; no definite D call. This CDR3 is built from 18 residues. The V gene's germline CDR1 is SEHNR and CDR2 FQNEAQ (reference sequence). With 2 bases removed from V and 3 bases from J, the gap between germline ends came to 22 bases. CDR3 loop: CASSLMDRRDSNKETQYF. CDR3 bases: TGTGCCAGCAGCTTAATGGACCGGCGAGACTCAAACAAAGAGACCCAGTACTTC.

In nucleotides, the CDR3 is TGTGCCAGCAGTCCTTCGGTAGCGGGGCTAGATACGCAGTATTTT. Protein product: CASSPSVAGLDTQYF. V gene TRBV27 combines with J gene TRBJ2-3, with TRBD2 matching over 8 bases. The CDR3 contains 15 residues. From germline, CDR1 is MNHEY and CDR2 SMNVEV (reference sequence). The V segment lost 5 bases and the J segment 5 bases; nucleotides outside the gene matches: 9.

The chain recombines TRBV27 with TRBJ1-5; 7 bases are a match to TRBD1. This CDR3 is built from 14 residues. CDR1 and CDR2 from the germline V gene are MNHEY and SMNVEV (reference sequence). Trimming at V came to 5 bases and at J to 7 bases, leaving 8 bases not matched to a gene. CDR3 protein: CASSSRDSEQPQHF. DNA for the CDR3: TGTGCCAGCAGTAGCCGGGACAGCGAACAGCCCCAGCATTTT.

This rearrangement joins TRBV27 to TRBJ2-1; 9 bases align to TRBD2. The CDR3 contains 14 residues. The V segment lost 9 bases and the J segment 5 bases; nucleotides outside the gene matches: 8. Per the germline V gene, CDR1 is MNHEY and CDR2 is SMNVEV (reference sequence). The DNA of the CDR3 is TGTGCCAGTCACCGGACTAGCGTTGACAATGAGCAGTTCTTC. Encoded protein: CASHRTSVDNEQFF.

This clonotype was seen more than once but under ten times. This rearrangement joins TRBV11-1 to TRBJ2-7, with TRBD2 matching 7 bases. The CDR3 spans 18 residues. CDR1 and CDR2 from the germline V gene are SGHAT and FQDESV (reference sequence). V shed 0 bases and J 0 bases; nucleotides not matched to a gene: 11. CDR3 DNA: TGTGCCAGCAGCTTAGCCCTATACGGGGGGACCAGCTCCTACGAGCAGTACGTC. It translates to CASSLALYGGTSSYEQYV.

The V gene is TRBV18, the J gene TRBJ1-1, with 8 bases that match TRBD1. CDR3 length: 13 amino acids. V dropped 2 bases and J dropped 11; count of bases not matched to a gene: 7. Germline values: CDR1 KGHSH, CDR2 LQKENI. The chain's CDR3 is CASSPKAGGEAFF. The CDR3 DNA is TGTGCCAGCTCACCAAAGGCAGGGGGCGAGGCTTTCTTT. Using reference TRBV18 and TRBJ1-1 for the parts outside the CDR3, the full variable domain is NAGVMQNPRHLVRRRGQEARLRCSPMKGHSHVYWYRQLPEEGLKFMVYLQKENIIDESGMPKERFSAEFPKEGPSILRIQQVVRGDSAAYFCASSPKAGGEAFFGQGTRLTVV.

V usage is TRBV13 and J usage is TRBJ1-1; D is unclear. Per germline, CDR1 PRHDT and CDR2 FYEKMQ (reference sequence). V lost 5 bases and J lost 6, with 19 bases in between. The CDR3 is made up of 15 amino acids. The CDR3 loop reads CASSHSTLFPAEAFF. The CDR3 DNA reads as TGTGCCAGCAGCCACTCCACACTATTTCCGGCTGAAGCTTTCTTT.